The clone carrying this T cell receptor (beta chain) was seen repeatedly, ten times or more. Its antigen is unknown. This CDR3 comprises 16 residues. Germline loops: CDR1 MDHEN, CDR2 SYDVKM. V lost 4 bases and J 0 bases, leaving 10 bases between the germline ends. This entry comes from a study of CD8 T cells in ankylosing spondylitis. Broader study findings: Enrichment of disease-linked clones was reportedly significant in matched ankylosing spondylitis synovial fluid. What appeared characteristic of ankylosing spondylitis blood was a TCR beta motif of fewer than ten highly homologous variants. Some of these motif variants have turned up before, in reports on reactive arthritis synovial fluid and blood.

5'-RACE, quantitative and with molecular barcodes, yielded the TCR beta libraries. TCRdb reanalysed the 5' RACE reads using MiXCR and keeps one entry per CDR3 protein. Among 250,000 to 400,000 distinct CDR3 sequences, 9.5% to 13% were seen once, and the ten largest hold 8% to 9.5%. Sequencing input: blood, either unsorted or a sorted T cell fraction (not recorded which). This clonotype originated in a female donor with ankylosing spondylitis or in good health (not recorded which). This chain joins TRBV28 and TRBJ2-6; D not resolved. The CDR3 is CASSSDPSSGANVLTF. DNA for the CDR3: TGTGCCAGCAGTTCGGACCCCAGCTCTGGGGCCAACGTCCTGACTTTC.